This entry describes one TCR beta chain. Its antigen is unidentified. This sample is part of a study of blood T cells in healthy people across ages. Whole-study results and caveats: Possibly confounding the expanded clonotype changes was the fact that donor CMV status was unknown. Strong correlation existed between TCR beta diversity and naive T cell percentage. It was not possible, with unsorted PBMCs, to conclusively compare naive and antigen-experienced cells.

Alongside a J-beta primer mix, a sample-barcoded 5' primer served in a second PCR lasting about 7 to 11 cycles. Tags on each cDNA molecule came from a template-switch adaptor with 12 random nucleotides. TCRdb fed the 5' RACE reads into MiXCR, producing one record per CDR3 protein. The sample lists 1.5 million to 2 million distinct CDR3 sequences, 28% occurring once. Trimming removed 3 bases at V and 2 bases at J, with 12 bases between. Per germline, CDR1 MDHEN and CDR2 SYDVKM. This CDR3 comprises 15 residues. V and J are TRBV28 and TRBJ2-3; D ambiguous. This clonotype was obtained from a young woman in good health. Sequencing was done on a sample of blood. As DNA, the CDR3 is TGTGCCAGCAGTTTGGAATTCCCCTACACAGATACGCAGTATTTT. Its protein product is CASSLEFPYTDTQYF.